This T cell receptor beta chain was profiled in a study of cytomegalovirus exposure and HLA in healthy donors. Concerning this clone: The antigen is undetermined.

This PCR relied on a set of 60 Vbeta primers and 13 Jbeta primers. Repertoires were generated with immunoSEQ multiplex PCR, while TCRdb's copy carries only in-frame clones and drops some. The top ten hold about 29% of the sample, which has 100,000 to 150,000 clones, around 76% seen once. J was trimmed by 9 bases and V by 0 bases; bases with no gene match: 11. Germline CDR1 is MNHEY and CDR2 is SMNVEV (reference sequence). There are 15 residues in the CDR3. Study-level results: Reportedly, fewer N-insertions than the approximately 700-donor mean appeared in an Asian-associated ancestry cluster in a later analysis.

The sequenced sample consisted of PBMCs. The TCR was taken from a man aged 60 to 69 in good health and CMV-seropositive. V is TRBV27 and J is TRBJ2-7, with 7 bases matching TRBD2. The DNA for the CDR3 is TGTGCCAGCAGTTTATCACGAACCGGGACTATAGGGCAGTACTTC. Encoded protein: CASSLSRTGTIGQYF.